One and the same sample provided the 5 T cell receptor beta chains below, sequenced in a study of human T cells and chemical hapten exposure. Time point indicated: patch test 1, 2 weeks after DPC sensitization. Treatment in this sample: therapeutic diphenylcyclopropenone sensitization with weekly scalp DPC. TCRdb analysed the RACE reads with MiXCR anew, one entry per CDR3 protein. This table holds about 120,000 distinct CDR3 sequences, approximately 14% found once. Sequencing used whole blood, obtained in connection with sensitization to the hapten diphenylcyclopropenone (DPC). The receptors here all came from a young man with alopecia areata. Some clones in this sample may be carry-over from other donors' samples.

A few counts support this clonotype. This chain links TRBV14 with TRBJ1-2; D is undetermined. V lost 0 bases and J 4 bases, leaving 9 bases between the germline ends. Germline V gives CDR1 SGHDN, CDR2 FVKESK. This CDR3 has 14 amino acids. The CDR3 region has the DNA TGTGCCAGCAGCCAAGATCCTAGCCCCTATGGCTACACCTTC. Its translation: CASSQDPSPYGYTF.

V usage is TRBV15 and J usage is TRBJ2-5, with TRBD1 identical over 11 bases. The CDR3 has 16 residues. Per the germline V gene, CDR1 is LNHNV and CDR2 is YYDKDF (reference sequence). With V trimmed by 1 base and J by 1 base, 2 bases remained unmatched. The CDR3 region has the DNA TGTGCCACCAGCAGAGGGACAGGGGGCTTCCAAGAGACCCAGTACTTC. It specifies CATSRGTGGFQETQYF.

This chain joins TRBV2 and TRBJ2-2; D is uncertain. The ends were cut back, 6 bases at V and 3 bases at J, with 11 bases in the middle. CDR1 is SNHLY, CDR2 FYNNEI, per germline. This CDR3 has 14 residues. The CDR3 nucleotides read TGTGCCAGCAGCCGCAACAAGTACACCGGGGAGCTGTTTTTT. Protein product: CASSRNKYTGELFF.

This clonotype came up a few times. This rearrangement joins TRBV7-8 to TRBJ2-3, with TRBD2 matching 8 bases. Germline V gene lookup returns CDR1 SGHVS and CDR2 FQNEAQ. Trimming at V came to 5 bases and at J to 4 bases, leaving 20 bases not matched to a gene. This CDR3 is 19 amino acids long. CDR3 DNA: TGTGCCAGCAGCCCAAACGTTGCGGGGGGCAGGATTTTGGCAGATACGCAGTATTTT. Translating gives CASSPNVAGGRILADTQYF.

In its sample, this clonotype was seen once. The gene calls are TRBV4-3 and TRBJ1-1, with 9 bases matching TRBD1. J gave up 5 bases and V 5 bases, and 9 bases lay outside the gene matches. This CDR3 is 15 amino acids long. The germline V gene encodes CDR1 LGHNA and CDR2 YSLEER. The CDR3 DNA follows: TGCGCCAGCAGCTCCTGGACAGGGGTGGGGACTGAAGCTTTCTTT. Encoded protein: CASSSWTGVGTEAFF.